This is a list of T cell receptor beta chains from one sample in a study of T-cell memory formation after mild COVID-19. TCRdb fed the 5' RACE reads into MiXCR, producing one record per CDR3 protein. The top ten hold 20% to 25% of the sample, which has 250,000 to 300,000 distinct CDR3 sequences, about 16% seen once. The material sequenced was PBMCs or a T cell subset sorted from them (not recorded which). Receptors were obtained from a man between 18 and 29 years old who had mild COVID-19 (a few samples of this study predate the infection). Cell type and time point are not known. The CDR3 runs from the conserved cysteine through the conserved F or W. The D gene is left open where the match is weak. For some rows the clone size is stated as once, few or many, or as a class when expanded; others skip it.

length: 15
size: -
D: TRBD1
J: TRBJ2-5
V: TRBV7-9
CDR3: CASSFDRDGSETQYF
DNA: TGTGCCAGCAGCTTCGACAGGGACGGGTCAGAGACCCAGTACTTC

length: 13
size: few
D: -
J: TRBJ2-3
V: TRBV10-1
CDR3: CASSPTSLGTQYF
DNA: TGCGCCAGCAGCCCCACTAGCCTCGGTACGCAGTATTTT

length: 15
size: -
D: -
J: TRBJ2-3
V: TRBV11-2
CDR3: CASSLLGYRTDTQYF
DNA: TGTGCCAGCAGCTTGTTAGGCTACCGCACAGATACGCAGTATTTT

length: 14
size: many
D: -
J: TRBJ1-1
V: TRBV7-9
CDR3: CASSLDPVGTEAFF
DNA: TGTGCCAGCAGCTTAGATCCCGTAGGGACTGAAGCTTTCTTT

length: 15
size: -
D: -
J: TRBJ1-4
V: TRBV5-4
CDR3: CASSEQGTPNEKLFF
DNA: TGTGCCAGCAGCGAGCAGGGTACGCCTAATGAAAAACTGTTTTTT

length: 12
size: few
D: -
J: TRBJ1-5
V: TRBV20-1
CDR3: CSARESTQPQHF
DNA: TGCAGTGCTAGAGAGAGTACCCAGCCCCAGCATTTT

length: 16
size: -
D: -
J: TRBJ2-2
V: TRBV4-1
CDR3: CASSQSSGLNTGELFF
DNA: TGCGCCAGCAGCCAAAGTTCAGGACTGAACACCGGGGAGCTGTTTTTT

length: 14
size: few
D: -
J: TRBJ2-2
V: TRBV20-1
CDR3: CSAPQTGHTGELFF
DNA: TGCAGTGCTCCACAGACGGGGCACACCGGGGAGCTGTTTTTT

length: 15
size: -
D: -
J: TRBJ2-3
V: TRBV2
CDR3: CASSDSDGRSDTQYF
DNA: TGTGCCAGCAGTGACTCGGACGGACGGTCCGATACGCAGTATTTT

length: 16
size: many
D: -
J: TRBJ2-5
V: TRBV18
CDR3: CASSPLGGVPQETQYF
DNA: TGTGCCAGCTCACCACTCGGTGGGGTACCCCAAGAGACCCAGTACTTC

length: 15
size: few
D: TRBD1
J: TRBJ2-5
V: TRBV5-1
CDR3: CASSSGTGTSETQYF
DNA: TGCGCCAGCAGTTCCGGGACAGGGACATCAGAGACCCAGTACTTC

length: 12
size: few
D: -
J: TRBJ1-6
V: TRBV6-5
CDR3: CASSPGMSALHF
DNA: TGTGCCAGCAGCCCGGGGATGTCGGCCCTCCACTTT

length: 16
size: few
D: -
J: TRBJ2-3
V: TRBV4-3
CDR3: CASSPAGAGNTDTQYF
DNA: TGCGCCAGCAGCCCCGCCGGGGCGGGGAATACAGATACGCAGTATTTT

length: 14
size: -
D: -
J: TRBJ2-7
V: TRBV6-2/TRBV6-3
CDR3: CASSYDGVRYEQYF
DNA: TGTGCCAGCAGTTATGACGGGGTGCGATACGAGCAGTACTTC

length: 13
size: few
D: TRBD1
J: TRBJ1-1
V: TRBV10-3
CDR3: CAITLTGGTEAFF
DNA: TGTGCCATCACACTGACAGGGGGCACTGAAGCTTTCTTT

length: 11
size: -
D: TRBD2
J: TRBJ2-3
V: TRBV29-1
CDR3: CSVPQLAGRYF
DNA: TGCAGCGTCCCCCAACTAGCGGGGAGGTATTTT

length: 14
size: few
D: -
J: TRBJ2-1
V: TRBV5-1
CDR3: CASTPGTRYNEQFF
DNA: TGCGCCAGCACTCCCGGGACCCGCTACAATGAGCAGTTCTTC

length: 13
size: -
D: -
J: TRBJ1-1
V: TRBV4-3
CDR3: CASSRTMDTEAFF
DNA: TGCGCCAGCAGCCGGACGATGGATACTGAAGCTTTCTTT

length: 16
size: -
D: TRBD1
J: TRBJ1-5
V: TRBV11-2
CDR3: CASTMTGELCNQPQHF
DNA: TGTGCCAGCACCATGACAGGGGAATTGTGCAATCAGCCCCAGCATTTT